One sample yielded the 20 T cell receptor beta chains listed below, sequenced in a study of shared clonotypes between healthy human individuals. Libraries were prepared by immunoSEQ multiplex PCR; TCRdb keeps only in-frame clonotypes and omits some of them. The data contain 500,000 or so clones, about 96% of them seen just once; the ten biggest clones take up about 0.067%. Sequenced sample: naive CD4+ T cells sorted from blood. Sample subset: CD45RA+ positively selected. All receptors derive from a woman aged 25 to 39 in good health.

The chain is built from TRBV27 and TRBJ2-5, with TRBD1 matching over 8 bases. Gene TRBJ2-7 matches the end of the DNA better, so the J call may be wrong. The CDR3 runs 16 residues. From germline, CDR1 is MNHEY and CDR2 SMNVEV (reference sequence). CDR3 protein: CASSSGQASFGNEQYF. In DNA form, the CDR3 reads TGTGCCAGCAGCTCGGGACAGGCGTCTTTCGGGAACGAGCAGTACTTC.

J is TRBJ1-2 and V is TRBV5-1; the D gene is possibly TRBD1 (6 bases). The V end was cut by 0 bases, the J end by 8 bases, with 23 bases between. The CDR3 spans 17 residues. In germline, CDR1 is SGHRS, CDR2 YFSETQ. DNA of the CDR3: TGCGCCAGCAGCTTGGAGGTACAGGGAGACCGTCGACCGGGCTACACCTTC. Its translation is CASSLEVQGDRRPGYTF. Supplemented by reference TRBV5-1 and TRBJ1-2, the full variable domain reads KAGVTQTPRYLIKTRGQQVTLSCSPISGHRSVSWYQQTPGQGLQFLFEYFSETQRNKGNFPGRFSGRQFSNSRSEMNVSTLELGDSALYLCASSLEVQGDRRPGYTFGSGTRLTVV.

V and J are TRBV5-1 and TRBJ1-1, with D hard to call. The CDR3 loop spans 15 amino acids. V gave up 8 bases and J gave up 3 bases, with 20 bases separating them. CDR1 is SGHRS and CDR2 is YFSETQ in the germline V gene. DNA for the CDR3: TGCGCCAGTAGCCTTTCTACCCCATCTGACACTGAAGCTTTCTTT. This translates into CASSLSTPSDTEAFF.

The chain has TRBV11-2 and TRBJ2-2, with 8 bases fitting TRBD1. With 1 base clipped from V and 7 bases from J, the junction kept 5 bases outside the gene matches. The V gene's germline CDR1 is SGHAT and CDR2 FQNNGV. There are 15 residues in the CDR3. CDR3 sequence reads: CASSLGRGLNGELFF. CDR3 sequence (DNA): TGTGCCAGCAGCTTAGGCAGGGGGCTTAACGGGGAGCTGTTTTTT.

This chain's CDR3 is CASSRGGTGANVLTF. The CDR3 region has the DNA TGTGCCAGCAGCCGAGGGGGCACTGGGGCCAACGTCCTGACTTTC. V gene TRBV25-1 combines with J gene TRBJ2-6; 7 positions match TRBD1. J gave up 2 bases and V 6 bases, and 4 bases lay outside the gene matches. The CDR3 has 15 residues. The V gene's germline CDR1 is MGHDK and CDR2 SYGVNS.

The sample holds one count of this clone. The chain recombines TRBV7-9 with TRBJ2-2; no reliable D call. This CDR3 comprises 14 residues. Germline V CDR1 and CDR2: SEHNR, FQNEAQ (reference sequence). Trimming removed 5 bases at V and 5 bases at J, with 12 bases between. CDR3 amino acids: CASSQEAETGELFF. CDR3 coding DNA: TGTGCCAGCAGCCAAGAAGCAGAGACCGGGGAGCTGTTTTTT.

The chain uses TRBV28 and TRBJ2-1; tentatively, D is TRBD1 (6 bases). V lost 5 bases and J 4 bases, leaving 24 bases between the germline ends. The germline V gene has CDR1 MDHEN and CDR2 SYDVKM. The CDR3 loop spans 18 amino acids. The DNA of the CDR3 is TGTGCCAGCAGTACTAATGGGGCAGGGGTGGGATTATACAATGAGCAGTTCTTC. It is translated as CASSTNGAGVGLYNEQFF.

This clone showed up just once. V gene TRBV4-1 combines with J gene TRBJ1-1; a possible D gene is TRBD1 (5 bases). The CDR3 covers 14 residues. Trimming took 1 base from V and 6 from J, leaving 12 bases between them. CDR1 is MGHRA, CDR2 YSYEKL, per germline. The CDR3 nucleotides are TGCGCCAGCAGCCAAGTCGACAGTCCCCCTGAAGCTTTCTTT. Its translation: CASSQVDSPPEAFF.

This sequence joins TRBV28 and TRBJ1-5; D unclear. Germline CDR1 is MDHEN and CDR2 is SYDVKM. The V end was cut by 7 bases, the J end by 6 bases, with 16 bases between. The CDR3 sequence is 14 residues long. The CDR3 region has the DNA TGTGCCAGCACCCCGGGAGGTCCGGGTCAGCCCCAGCATTTT. It is translated as CASTPGGPGQPQHF. Together with reference TRBV28 and TRBJ1-5, the CDR3 gives the full variable domain: DVKVTQSSRYLVKRTGEKVFLECVQDMDHENMFWYRQDPGLGLRLIYFSYDVKMKEKGDIPEGYSVSREKKERFSLILESASTNQTSMYLCASTPGGPGQPQHFGDGTRLSIL.

J is TRBJ2-7 and V is TRBV5-5; D possibly matches TRBD1 or TRBD2 (5 bases each). CDR3 length: 16 amino acids. The V and J ends lost 0 bases and 0 bases respectively, with 13 bases between them. Looked up from germline, CDR1 is SGHKS and CDR2 is YYEKEE (reference sequence). The CDR3 DNA follows: TGTGCCAGCAGCTTGGTTTCAGGGACGAGCTCCTACGAGCAGTACTTC. Translated, it gives CASSLVSGTSSYEQYF.

The rearrangement links TRBV15 to TRBJ2-7, with D perhaps being TRBD1 or TRBD2 (5 bases each). This CDR3 region has 15 residues. Trimming removed 2 bases at V and 4 bases at J, with 15 bases between. Germline V gene data show CDR1 as LNHNV and CDR2 as YYDKDF (reference sequence). The CDR3 spells CATSRSTGEGYEQYF. The DNA for the CDR3 is TGTGCCACCAGCAGAAGTACAGGTGAGGGTTACGAGCAGTACTTC.

This clone was observed once. V and J are TRBV29-1 and TRBJ2-5, with D hard to call. The CDR3 contains 12 residues. V was clipped by 4 bases and J by 5 bases, with 11 bases between them. Germline CDR1 is SQVTM and CDR2 is ANQGSEA. The CDR3 region has the DNA TGCAGCGTTGCGGACCTGGGGGAGACCCAGTACTTC. Protein: CSVADLGETQYF.

V is TRBV2 and J is TRBJ2-5; D is possibly TRBD1 (6 bases). The CDR3 is 12 amino acids. Trimming removed 6 bases from V and 7 bases from J, with 12 bases in between. The germline V gene has CDR1 SNHLY and CDR2 FYNNEI. CDR3 sequence reads: CASSGTTLTQYF. DNA of the CDR3: TGTGCCAGCAGCGGGACAACTCTGACCCAGTACTTC. The entire variable domain, with the rest obtained from reference TRBV2 and TRBJ2-5, is as follows: EPEVTQTPSHQVTQMGQEVILRCVPISNHLYFYWYRQILGQKVEFLVSFYNNEISEKSEIFDDQFSVERPDGSNFTLKIRSTKLEDSAMYFCASSGTTLTQYFGPGTRLLVL.

This chain uses TRBV28 with TRBJ2-1; possible D gene TRBD2, 6 bases. Trimming removed 5 bases at V and 1 base at J, with 15 bases between. Germline V gives CDR1 MDHEN, CDR2 SYDVKM. The CDR3 consists of 16 residues. DNA of the CDR3: TGTGCCAGCAGTAGCCCGGGGACTGTATCCTACAATGAGCAGTTCTTC. It codes for CASSSPGTVSYNEQFF.

About this clone itself: This specimen includes other DNA sequences encoding the same CDR3. The CDR3 DNA is TGTGCCAGCAGTTTGCTCACCGGGGAGCTGTTTTTT. This encodes CASSLLTGELFF. The chain has TRBV27 and TRBJ2-2; unclear D gene. Trimming took off 3 bases at V and 4 bases at J, with 3 bases between the two ends. In germline, CDR1 is MNHEY, CDR2 SMNVEV (reference sequence). This CDR3 is 12 amino acids long.

This chain uses TRBV25-1 with TRBJ2-1; no reliable D call. V was clipped by 10 bases and J by 11 bases, with 9 bases between them. CDR3 size: 9 residues. CDR1 MGHDK and CDR2 SYGVNS come from the germline V gene. The CDR3 sequence: CAKQEKQFF. CDR3 sequence (DNA): TGTGCCAAGCAAGAGAAGCAGTTCTTC.

With regard to this clone: This specimen includes other DNA sequences encoding the same CDR3. This chain links TRBV5-1 with TRBJ1-1, with 7 bases matching TRBD1. Germline V CDR1 and CDR2: SGHRS, YFSETQ. This CDR3 is 14 amino acids long. Trimming cost V 4 bases and J 1 base; bases outside gene matches: 4. The CDR3 DNA reads TGCGCCAGCAGCCCAGGGGGTCCGAACACTGAAGCTTTCTTT. It translates to CASSPGGPNTEAFF.

The gene calls are TRBV1 and TRBJ2-7; whether TRBD1, the table's D call, matches the DNA was not checked. TRBV1 is assigned pseudogene status. CDR3 length: 16 residues. The CDR3 reads CTSSRSPGQGDYEQYF. In DNA form, the CDR3 reads TGCACCAGCAGTCGATCTCCGGGACAGGGGGATTACGAGCAGTACTTC.

This sequence joins TRBV28 and TRBJ2-3; TRBD1 matches 7 bases. The V segment lost 5 bases and the J segment 0 bases; nucleotides outside the gene matches: 11. Looked up from germline, CDR1 is MDHEN and CDR2 is SYDVKM. The CDR3 sequence is 17 residues long. In nucleotides, the CDR3 is TGTGCCAGCAGTCAGATGACAGGGCTTGCTAGCACAGATACGCAGTATTTT. Amino acid sequence: CASSQMTGLASTDTQYF.

The rearrangement links TRBV19 to TRBJ2-1, with D possibly TRBD1 on 5 matching bases. Germline loops: CDR1 LNHDA, CDR2 SQIVND (reference sequence). Trimming stripped 4 bases from V and 4 bases from J, with 8 bases between. This CDR3 comprises 13 residues. The CDR3 protein is CASSTTGYNEQFF. CDR3 in DNA: TGTGCCAGTAGTACAACAGGTTACAATGAGCAGTTCTTC.